This note documents a single TCR beta chain sequence. There are many counts of this clonotype. The antigen it recognizes is unknown. Base qualities are missing; no much larger clone stands one base away. The germline V gene supplies CDR1 SGHAT and CDR2 FQNNGV. Including the terminal cysteine and phenylalanine, the CDR3 comprises 15 residues. Only the CDR3 portion is preserved as DNA: 45 bases, with reading frame beginning at the first base. At the junction V is shortened by 3 bases and J by 2 bases, with 13 bases in between. The library was produced with RT-PCR. Instrument used: Illumina HiSeq 2500. Through fastp at Q25 and MiXCR, TCRdb rebuilt clones from the public reads, retaining in-frame beta chains. Each record represents a unique CDR3 protein, reported with the most common genes and DNA among its rows. This sample comprises 490,000 or so distinct CDR3 sequences, approximately 7.7% of them detected only once. The ten largest clones capture 10% to 15% of the sample.

This entry is derived from a study of response to subunit inactivated influenza vaccine listed by TCRdb under 2018. Background for the entire study: To follow how T cells responded to a trivalent subunit inactivated influenza vaccine, the researchers relied on deep quantitative profiling of the T cell receptor repertoire.

Results and caveats for the whole study, not just this receptor: It was suggested by the authors that each seasonal influenza vaccination may recruit only a limited number of new T cells.

The material sequenced was PBMCs from blood, taken less than 30 months after vaccination. This TCR came from a man between 50 and 69 years old who received an inactivated influenza vaccine. Donor details come from another sample of the same person, matched by shared clones. In this chain, TRBV11-2 is recombined with TRBJ2-5; D gene: possibly TRBD1, on 6 matching bases. The CDR3 region has the sequence CASSFGTHSQETQYF. The sequence in DNA is TGTGCCAGCAGCTTTGGGACACACTCACAAGAGACCCAGTACTTC.